The subject of this entry is one TCR beta chain. What it recognizes is unknown. The data were taken from a study of T cell repertoires in cytomegalovirus infection. Study as a whole: Public TCR beta signatures indicated both CMV infection and matching HLA type. Regarding the study as a whole: Cumulative frequency of public TCR beta families picked out carriers of CMV plus the relevant HLA. Across the ex vivo response, the dominant clonotypes were HLA-C-restricted CMV-specific TCR beta clonotypes.

The CDR3 extends over 16 amino acids. Unmatched junction bases numbered 11, after V lost 1 base and J lost 8 bases. TCRdb reanalysed the reads using MiXCR and keeps one entry per CDR3 protein. The profile shows around 260,000 distinct CDR3 sequences, approximately 10% of them singletons. The sequencing input was PBMCs. The gene calls are TRBV12-3 or TRBV12-4 and TRBJ2-1; 7 bases are a match to TRBD2. This receptor was taken from a human donor in good health (CMV status not recorded). Some clones in this sample may be carry-over from other donors' samples. CDR3 loop: CASSLDGGGPVDEQFF. CDR3 bases: TGTGCCAGCAGTTTAGATGGGGGAGGGCCAGTAGATGAGCAGTTCTTC.